A single sample gave rise to the 7 T cell receptor beta chains below, sequenced in a study of beta chain features in type 1 diabetes. For these receptors, no antigen is known. Study-wide points: All four CD4+ subsets from Type 1 diabetes patients carried moderately but significantly shorter TCRB CDR3s.

The isolated RNA, all of it, was reverse transcribed, so expressed TCRB transcripts were what got sequenced. The protocol was immunoSEQ multiplex PCR, while the TCRdb copy is restricted to in-frame clones and leaves out a portion. The table records about 160,000 clones, approximately 10% of them present only once. Sequencing used central memory CD4+ T cells from blood. The receptors originated from a woman aged 25 to 39 with type 1 diabetes.

This clone was seen more than once but under ten times. V is TRBV6-5 and J is TRBJ1-2; TRBD1 agrees at 9 bases. Germline V CDR1 and CDR2: MNHEY, SVGAGI. J was trimmed by 6 bases and V by 4 bases; bases with no gene match: 9. The CDR3 totals 15 residues. The CDR3 DNA sequence: TGTGCCAGCAGTTTCACCGGGACAGGGCGTAATGGCTACACCTTC. Its translation: CASSFTGTGRNGYTF.

The chain is built from TRBV28 and TRBJ2-2, with TRBD2 identical over 7 bases. Germline assignment: CDR1 MDHEN and CDR2 SYDVKM. The CDR3 consists of 15 residues. J was trimmed by 4 bases and V by 2 bases; bases with no gene match: 4. CDR3 amino acids: CASSLGSSGTGELFF. CDR3 sequence (DNA): TGTGCCAGCAGTTTAGGGTCTAGCGGCACCGGGGAGCTGTTTTTT.

This chain links TRBV4-1 with TRBJ2-3, with 9 bases matching TRBD2. This CDR3 is 16 amino acids long. CDR1 MGHRA and CDR2 YSYEKL come from the germline V gene. J lost 3 bases, V lost 1 base, and 5 bases had no gene match. The CDR3 here is CASSQGGTSSTDTQYF. The CDR3, as DNA: TGCGCCAGCAGCCAAGGAGGGACTAGCAGTACAGATACGCAGTATTTT.

This clone came up a few times. The CDR3 loop reads CAWRRPGTGTQPQHF. The CDR3 region has the DNA TGTGCCTGGAGGAGACCGGGAACAGGGACTCAGCCCCAGCATTTT. The V and J genes are TRBV30 and TRBJ1-5, with D possibly TRBD1 on 6 matching bases. Between the trimmed V and J ends, which lost 3 bases and 6 bases, there was a span of 18 bases. Germline V gene lookup returns CDR1 GTSNPN and CDR2 SVGIG (reference sequence). CDR3 length: 15 residues. Full variable domain (rest looked up from reference TRBV30 and TRBJ1-5): SQTIHQWPATLVQPVGSPLSLECTVEGTSNPNLYWYRQAAGRGLQLLFYSVGIGQISSEVPQNLSASRPQDRQFILSSKKLLLSDSGFYLCAWRRPGTGTQPQHFGDGTRLSIL.

J is TRBJ2-3 and V is TRBV7-9; TRBD2 matches at 8 bases. The length of the CDR3 is 14 residues. Germline CDR1 SEHNR, CDR2 FQNEAQ (reference sequence). The V segment lost 6 bases and the J segment 1 base; nucleotides outside the gene matches: 3. CDR3 protein: CASRETSGTDTQYF. CDR3 DNA sequence: TGTGCCAGCAGGGAGACTAGCGGCACAGATACGCAGTATTTT.

The chain recombines TRBV2 with TRBJ2-5; no firm D call. The end of the DNA fits TRBJ2-7 better, so the J call may be wrong. Germline V gene sequence: CDR1 SNHLY, CDR2 FYNNEI. The CDR3 is made up of 14 amino acids. The CDR3, as DNA: TGTGCCAGCAGTGCTCCGTCTAGCTCCTACGAGCAGTACTTC. It translates to CASSAPSSSYEQYF.

The rearrangement uses TRBV21-1 and TRBJ2-7; the table gives TRBD1 as D, unverified against the DNA. TRBV21-1 is a pseudogene locus. CDR3 length: 17 residues. The CDR3 coding sequence is TGTGCCAGCAGCAAAGGGGAACAGGAGAGTTTCCCATACGAGCAGTACTTC. Its protein is CASSKGEQESFPYEQYF.